What follows is one T cell receptor beta chain and its context. The antigen is unknown. This record comes from a study of T cell responses to AZD1222 COVID-19 vaccine. Across the study: Pooled samples include second doses given at about 4 or 12 weeks.

Clones were sequenced by immunoSEQ multiplex PCR, and TCRdb holds only the in-frame ones, with some missing. The sample has about 110,000 clones; around 85% are singletons. General observations from the study: Variant regions that are unmutated are reportedly the target of nearly half of spike-specific TCRs. Receipt of two AZD1222 doses was followed by a rise in Spike-specific TCR breadth and depth. None of the repertoires were sampled until the peak T cell response had passed.

CDR1 and CDR2 (germline): LGHDT, YNNKEL (reference sequence). The CDR3 has 13 amino acids. With V trimmed by 4 bases and J by 9 bases, 6 bases remained unmatched. The rearrangement links TRBV3-1 (or the pseudogene TRBV3-2) to TRBJ2-1; 7 bases line up with TRBD1. The receptor was derived from an adult in good health. Here the sequenced sample was peripheral blood, taken on day 0 of AZD1222 vaccination. The CDR3 here is CASSLRQGSEQFF. For the CDR3, the DNA is TGTGCCAGCAGCCTCAGACAGGGAAGTGAGCAGTTCTTC.